The subject of this entry is one TCR beta chain. This could be a read error, since a much larger clone is one nucleotide away. The data originate from a study of regulatory T cells in long-lasting Graves disease. Study-wide context: The study counted Graves' disease as persistent given over 5 years of antithyroid drugs and positive TSH receptor antibodies.

Investigators prepared the TCR beta libraries by applying iRepertoire HTBI primers and Arm-PCR of CDR3 regions. TCRdb independently ran MiXCR on the multiplex PCR reads; one entry per CDR3 protein. The data contain about 660,000 distinct CDR3 sequences, 25% to 30% of them singletons. The time point was: persistent/refractory GD, antithyroid drugs over 5 years with positive TRAb. After RNA was extracted from PBMCs, the TCR library was made from it. Germline assignment: CDR1 SNHLY and CDR2 FYNNEI. The CDR3 is made up of 16 amino acids. The origin of this receptor is a female donor with Graves disease. Here the sequenced sample was peripheral blood mononuclear cells (PBMCs), taken when the disease was refractory, from a patient treated with antithyroid drugs. This chain uses TRBV2 with TRBJ2-5; tentatively, D is TRBD2 (5 bases). Here the CDR3 reads CASSETGGGPQETQCF. DNA of the CDR3: TGTGCCAGCAGTGAAACTGGCGGCGGGCCCCAAGAGACCCAGTGCTTC.